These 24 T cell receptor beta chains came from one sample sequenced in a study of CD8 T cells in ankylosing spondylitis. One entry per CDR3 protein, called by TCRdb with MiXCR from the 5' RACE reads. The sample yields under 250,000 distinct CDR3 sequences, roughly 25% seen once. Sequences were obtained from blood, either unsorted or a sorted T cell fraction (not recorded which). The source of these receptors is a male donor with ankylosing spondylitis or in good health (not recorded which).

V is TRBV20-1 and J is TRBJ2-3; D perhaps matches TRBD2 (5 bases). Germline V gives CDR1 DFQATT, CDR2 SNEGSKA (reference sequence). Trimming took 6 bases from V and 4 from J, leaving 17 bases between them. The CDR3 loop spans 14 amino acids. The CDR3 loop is CSAPGSPGADTQYF. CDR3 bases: TGCAGTGCCCCGGGGTCCCCTGGGGCAGATACGCAGTATTTT.

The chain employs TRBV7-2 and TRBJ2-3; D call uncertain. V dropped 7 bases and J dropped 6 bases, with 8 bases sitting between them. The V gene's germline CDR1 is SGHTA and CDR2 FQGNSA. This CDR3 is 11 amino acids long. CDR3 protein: CASTPRDTQYF. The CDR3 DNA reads TGTGCCAGCACGCCTCGGGATACGCAGTATTTT.

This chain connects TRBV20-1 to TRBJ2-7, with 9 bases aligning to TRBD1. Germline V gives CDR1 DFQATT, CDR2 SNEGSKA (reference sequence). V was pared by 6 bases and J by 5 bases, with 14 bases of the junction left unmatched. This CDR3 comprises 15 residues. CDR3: CSAPKSRTGVNEQYF. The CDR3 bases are TGCAGTGCCCCGAAGTCTAGGACAGGGGTCAACGAGCAGTACTTC.

CDR3 nucleotide sequence: TGTGCCAGCAGCTTAGAGGGTGGGGCCAACGTCCTGACTTTC. This codes for CASSLEGGANVLTF. The V and J genes are TRBV7-3 and TRBJ2-6, with D maybe TRBD2 (5 bases). Germline V gene sequence: CDR1 SGHTA, CDR2 FQGTGA. V dropped 2 bases and J dropped 3 bases, with 5 bases sitting between them. The CDR3 is 14 residues long.

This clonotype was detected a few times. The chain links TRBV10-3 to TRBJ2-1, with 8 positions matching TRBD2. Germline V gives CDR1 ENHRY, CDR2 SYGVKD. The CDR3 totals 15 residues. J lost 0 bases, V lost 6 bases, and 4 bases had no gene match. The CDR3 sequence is CAISGGGSSYNEQFF. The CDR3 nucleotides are TGTGCCATCAGCGGGGGGGGCAGCTCCTACAATGAGCAGTTCTTC.

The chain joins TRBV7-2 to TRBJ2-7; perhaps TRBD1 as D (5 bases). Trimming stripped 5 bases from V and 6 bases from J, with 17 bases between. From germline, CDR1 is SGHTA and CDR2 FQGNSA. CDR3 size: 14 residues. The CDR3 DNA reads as TGTGCCAGCAGCCCAAGGCCAGGGTGGGGCGAGCAGTACTTC. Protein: CASSPRPGWGEQYF. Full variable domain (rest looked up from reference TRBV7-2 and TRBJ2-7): GAGVSQSPSNKVTEKGKDVELRCDPISGHTALYWYRQSLGQGLEFLIYFQGNSAPDKSGLPSDRFSAERTGGSVSTLTIQRTQQEDSAVYLCASSPRPGWGEQYFGPGTRLTVT.

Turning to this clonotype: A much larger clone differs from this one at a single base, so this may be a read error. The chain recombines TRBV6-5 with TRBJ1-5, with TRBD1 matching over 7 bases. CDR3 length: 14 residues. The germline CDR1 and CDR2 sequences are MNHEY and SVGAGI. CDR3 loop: CASSASTGQQPRHF. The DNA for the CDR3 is TGTGCCAGCAGTGCCTCGACAGGGCAGCAGCCCCGGCATTTT.

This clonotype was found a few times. CDR3 sequence: CASSWDSEQYF. DNA for the CDR3: TGCGCCAGCAGTTGGGACAGTGAGCAGTACTTC. The genes are TRBV5-1 and TRBJ2-7; the match to TRBD1 covers 7 bases. The V gene end was trimmed by 5 bases and the J gene end by 7 bases; junction bases not matched to a gene: 3. The CDR3 covers 11 residues. Per the germline V gene, CDR1 is SGHRS and CDR2 is YFSETQ. Full variable domain (outside the CDR3, taken from reference TRBV5-1 and TRBJ2-7): KAGVTQTPRYLIKTRGQQVTLSCSPISGHRSVSWYQQTPGQGLQFLFEYFSETQRNKGNFPGRFSGRQFSNSRSEMNVSTLELGDSALYLCASSWDSEQYFGPGTRLTVT.

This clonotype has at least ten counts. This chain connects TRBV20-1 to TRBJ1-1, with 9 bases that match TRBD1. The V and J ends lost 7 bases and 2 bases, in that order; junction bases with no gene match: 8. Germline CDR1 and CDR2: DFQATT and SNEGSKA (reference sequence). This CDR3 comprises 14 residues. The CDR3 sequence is CSGAQGARNTEAFF. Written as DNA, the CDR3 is TGCAGTGGGGCACAGGGGGCGCGAAACACTGAAGCTTTCTTT.

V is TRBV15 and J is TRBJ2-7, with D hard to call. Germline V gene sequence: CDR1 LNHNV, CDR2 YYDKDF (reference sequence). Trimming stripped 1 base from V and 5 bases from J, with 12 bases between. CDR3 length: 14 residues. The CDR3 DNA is TGTGCCACCAGCAGAGGGGTCCGTCACCACGAGCAGTACTTC. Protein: CATSRGVRHHEQYF.

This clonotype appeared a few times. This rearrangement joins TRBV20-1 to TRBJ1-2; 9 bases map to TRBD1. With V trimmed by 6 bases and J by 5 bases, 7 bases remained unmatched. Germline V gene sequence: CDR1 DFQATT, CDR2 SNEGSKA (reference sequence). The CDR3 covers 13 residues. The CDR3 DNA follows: TGCAGTGCCGTACAGGGGGCTTCGTATGGCTACACCTTC. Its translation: CSAVQGASYGYTF.

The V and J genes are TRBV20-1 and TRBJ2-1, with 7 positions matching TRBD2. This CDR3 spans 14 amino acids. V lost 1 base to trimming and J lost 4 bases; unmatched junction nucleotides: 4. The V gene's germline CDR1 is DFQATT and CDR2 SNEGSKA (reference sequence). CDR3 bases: TGCAGTGCTAGAGGTAGACTAGCTTACAATGAGCAGTTCTTC. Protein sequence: CSARGRLAYNEQFF.

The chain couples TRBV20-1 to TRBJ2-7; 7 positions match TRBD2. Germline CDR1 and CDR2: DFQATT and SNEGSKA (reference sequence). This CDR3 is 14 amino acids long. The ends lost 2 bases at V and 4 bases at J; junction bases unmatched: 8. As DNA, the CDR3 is TGCAGTGCTAGAAATACGGCGGGAGTATACGAGCAGTACTTC. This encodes CSARNTAGVYEQYF.

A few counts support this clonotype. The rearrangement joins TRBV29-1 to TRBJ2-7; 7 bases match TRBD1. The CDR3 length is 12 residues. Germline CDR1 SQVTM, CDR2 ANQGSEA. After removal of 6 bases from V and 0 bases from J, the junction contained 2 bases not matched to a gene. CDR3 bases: TGCAGCGTGACAGGGCCCTCCTACGAGCAGTACTTC. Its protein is CSVTGPSYEQYF.

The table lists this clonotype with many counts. The CDR3 loop is CASSSSGGSHNSPLHF. In DNA form, the CDR3 reads TGCGCCAGCAGCTCTAGCGGGGGGTCGCATAATTCACCCCTCCACTTT. V is TRBV5-1 and J is TRBJ1-6, with D possibly matching TRBD1 (5 bases). The CDR3 contains 16 residues. From germline, CDR1 is SGHRS and CDR2 YFSETQ. Trimming took 3 bases from V and 5 from J, leaving 15 bases between them.

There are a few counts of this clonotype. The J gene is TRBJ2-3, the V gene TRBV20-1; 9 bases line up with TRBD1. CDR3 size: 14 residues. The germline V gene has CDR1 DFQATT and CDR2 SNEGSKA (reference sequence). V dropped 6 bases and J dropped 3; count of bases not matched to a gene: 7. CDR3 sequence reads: CSAPQGAGTDTQYF. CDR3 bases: TGCAGTGCGCCACAGGGGGCAGGGACAGATACGCAGTATTTT.

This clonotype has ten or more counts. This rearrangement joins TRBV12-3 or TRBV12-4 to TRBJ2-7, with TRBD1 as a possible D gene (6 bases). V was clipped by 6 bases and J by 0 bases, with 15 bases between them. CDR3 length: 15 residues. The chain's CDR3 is CASRYGTDSSYEQYF. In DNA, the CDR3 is TGTGCCAGCAGATACGGGACGGACAGCTCCTACGAGCAGTACTTC.

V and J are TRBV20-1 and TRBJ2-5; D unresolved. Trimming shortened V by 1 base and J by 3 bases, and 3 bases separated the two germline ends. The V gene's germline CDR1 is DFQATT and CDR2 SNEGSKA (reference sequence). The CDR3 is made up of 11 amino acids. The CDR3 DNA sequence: TGCAGTGCTAGAGTCAAAGAGACCCAGTACTTC. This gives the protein CSARVKETQYF.

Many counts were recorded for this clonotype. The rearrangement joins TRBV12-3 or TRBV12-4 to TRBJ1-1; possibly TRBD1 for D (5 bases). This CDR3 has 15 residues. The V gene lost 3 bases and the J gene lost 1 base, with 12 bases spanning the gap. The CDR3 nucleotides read TGTGCCAGCAGTTTCTCGGCAGGGTGGAACACTGAAGCTTTCTTT. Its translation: CASSFSAGWNTEAFF.

Written as DNA, the CDR3 is TGCAGTGCTTATACGCTGGGGAACACTGAAGCTTTCTTT. Protein: CSAYTLGNTEAFF. The V and J genes are TRBV20-1 and TRBJ1-1; D call uncertain. Germline lookup yields CDR1 DFQATT and CDR2 SNEGSKA (reference sequence). V was clipped by 5 bases and J by 1 base, with 11 bases between them. The CDR3 sequence is 13 residues long.

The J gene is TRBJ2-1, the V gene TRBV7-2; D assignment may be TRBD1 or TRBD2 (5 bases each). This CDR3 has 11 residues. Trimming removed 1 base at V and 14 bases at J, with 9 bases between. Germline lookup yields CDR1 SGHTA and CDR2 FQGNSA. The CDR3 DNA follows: TGTGCCAGCAGCTTAGGGGACGGCGAGTTCTTC. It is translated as CASSLGDGEFF.

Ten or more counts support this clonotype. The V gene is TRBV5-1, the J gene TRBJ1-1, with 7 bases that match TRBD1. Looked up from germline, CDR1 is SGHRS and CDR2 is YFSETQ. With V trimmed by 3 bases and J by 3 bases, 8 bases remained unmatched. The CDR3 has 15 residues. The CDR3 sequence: CASSYNRGRDTEAFF. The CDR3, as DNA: TGCGCCAGCAGCTACAACAGGGGTCGAGACACTGAAGCTTTCTTT.

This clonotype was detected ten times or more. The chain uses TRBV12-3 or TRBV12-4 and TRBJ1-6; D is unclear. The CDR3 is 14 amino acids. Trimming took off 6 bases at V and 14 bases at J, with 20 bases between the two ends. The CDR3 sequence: CASSSDRASMSLHF. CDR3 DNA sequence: TGTGCCAGCAGCTCAGACCGAGCTAGTATGTCCCTCCACTTT.

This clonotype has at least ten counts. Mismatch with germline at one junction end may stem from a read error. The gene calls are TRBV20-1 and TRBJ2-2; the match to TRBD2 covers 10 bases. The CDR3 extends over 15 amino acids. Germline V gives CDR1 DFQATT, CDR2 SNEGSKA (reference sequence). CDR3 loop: CSAGAGLAKTGELFF. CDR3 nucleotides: TGCAGTGCAGGTGCGGGACTAGCGAAAACCGGGGAGCTGTTTTTT.